Presented here are 15 T cell receptor beta chains from one specimen sequenced in a study of shared clonotypes between healthy human individuals. Only in-frame clones appear in the TCRdb table, and some are missing; sequencing was by immunoSEQ multiplex PCR. The sample lists about 2 million clones; 85% to 95% were seen once. Sequenced material: naive CD4+ T cells sorted from blood. The subset is: CD45RA+ positively selected. Every receptor here comes from a man aged 18-30 years in good health.

The DNA of the CDR3 is TGCGCCAGCAGCTTGGAGGCGCATGGGGGCTTCGATGAGCAGTTCTTC. Its translation is CASSLEAHGGFDEQFF. V and J are TRBV5-1 and TRBJ2-1; possible D gene TRBD1, 6 bases. The V gene's germline CDR1 is SGHRS and CDR2 YFSETQ. Between the trimmed V and J ends, which lost 0 bases and 8 bases, there was a span of 18 bases. This CDR3 has 16 residues.

The chain has TRBV18 and TRBJ2-2; 9 nucleotides match TRBD2. Germline CDR1 reads KGHSH; CDR2 reads LQKENI. This CDR3 has 16 residues. V dropped 6 bases and J dropped 6; count of bases not matched to a gene: 11. CDR3 region: CASSSPGLAASGELFF. CDR3 DNA: TGTGCCAGCTCCAGCCCGGGACTAGCTGCATCCGGGGAGCTGTTTTTT.

The rearrangement uses TRBV10-1 and TRBJ1-5, with D unresolved. This CDR3 has 13 amino acids. The germline V gene has CDR1 WNHNN and CDR2 SYGVQD (reference sequence). V was shortened by 3 bases and J by 9 bases, with 12 bases between the two germline ends. The CDR3 protein is CASSESLDLPQHF. The DNA for the CDR3 is TGCGCCAGCAGTGAATCGCTAGATCTGCCCCAGCATTTT.

V usage is TRBV5-1 and J usage is TRBJ2-5; possibly TRBD2 for D (5 bases). Trimming took 4 bases from V and 5 from J, leaving 12 bases between them. The germline V gene encodes CDR1 SGHRS and CDR2 YFSETQ. The CDR3 spans 13 residues. The CDR3, as DNA: TGCGCCAGCAGCAACTCGGGGTTGGAGACCCAGTACTTC. Its translation is CASSNSGLETQYF.

The genes are TRBV7-3 and TRBJ1-2, with 9 nucleotides matching TRBD1. Germline loops: CDR1 SGHTA, CDR2 FQGTGA. After removal of 1 base from V and 8 bases from J, the junction contained 17 bases not matched to a gene. The CDR3 is 18 amino acids. In DNA, the CDR3 is TGTGCCAGCAGCTTAAAGCCCTTACAGGGGGCGCCTTATAAAGGCTACACCTTC. Encoded protein: CASSLKPLQGAPYKGYTF.

The chain uses TRBV6-1 and TRBJ2-3; D might be TRBD1 (5 bases). Germline V lookup: CDR1 MNHNS, CDR2 SASEGT. V was cut by 4 bases and J by 0 bases, with 11 bases left in between. CDR3 length: 15 residues. This CDR3 is CASSGWAGSTDTQYF. CDR3 bases: TGTGCCAGCAGTGGCTGGGCAGGGAGCACAGATACGCAGTATTTT.

The gene calls are TRBV9 and TRBJ2-7, with TRBD2 matching over 7 bases. This CDR3 spans 14 amino acids. The J segment lost 2 bases and the V segment lost 4 bases, leaving 6 bases of the junction unmatched. Germline V CDR1 and CDR2: SGDLS, YYNGEE. CDR3 sequence reads: CASSLGRGPYEQYF. DNA of the CDR3: TGTGCCAGCAGCCTAGGGAGGGGACCCTACGAGCAGTACTTC.

This clone came up once. The chain couples TRBV4-1 to TRBJ1-1; 10 bases map to TRBD1. Germline CDR1 and CDR2: MGHRA and YSYEKL. The CDR3 contains 15 residues. V trimming: 4 bases; J trimming: 1 base; junction bases outside the gene matches: 3. CDR3 region: CASSRGQGTNTEAFF. The DNA of the CDR3 is TGCGCCAGCAGCCGGGGACAGGGGACGAACACTGAAGCTTTCTTT.

This chain uses TRBV30 with TRBJ2-3; D not resolved. The CDR3 covers 13 residues. The germline V gene has CDR1 GTSNPN and CDR2 SVGIG (reference sequence). Trimming removed 2 bases from V and 4 bases from J, with 10 bases in between. This chain's CDR3 is CAWSPPRADTQYF. The CDR3 bases are TGTGCCTGGAGTCCTCCTAGAGCAGATACGCAGTATTTT.

On this clone: This sample includes further DNA sequences coding for the same CDR3. This chain links TRBV11-3 with TRBJ2-1; D uncertain. The ends were cut back, 0 bases at V and 6 bases at J, with 3 bases in the middle. There are 12 residues in the CDR3. The germline V gene encodes CDR1 SGHNT and CDR2 YENEEA. CDR3 nucleotides: TGTGCCAGCAGCTTAGACGCCAATGAGCAGTTCTTC. Its protein is CASSLDANEQFF. The variable domain in full, with the rest retrieved from reference TRBV11-3 and TRBJ2-1, is EAGVVQSPRYKIIEKKQPVAFWCNPISGHNTLYWYLQNLGQGPELLIRYENEEAVDDSQLPKDRFSAERLKGVDSTLKIQPAELGDSAVYLCASSLDANEQFFGPGTRLTVL.

This chain links TRBV5-1 with TRBJ2-7; D uncertain. CDR1 is SGHRS and CDR2 is YFSETQ in the germline V gene. The CDR3 is 12 amino acids. Trimming took off 4 bases at V and 6 bases at J, with 11 bases between the two ends. The CDR3 DNA reads TGCGCCAGCAGCCTCACTACGGCCGAGCAGTACTTC. Encoded protein: CASSLTTAEQYF.

The V gene is TRBV5-1, the J gene TRBJ2-5, with 7 bases that match TRBD1. Germline V gene sequence: CDR1 SGHRS, CDR2 YFSETQ. Losses at the gene ends were 0 bases for V and 1 base for J; bases not matched to a gene: 9. The CDR3 runs 17 residues. In nucleotides, the CDR3 is TGCGCCAGCAGCTTGGCCTCGTTACAGGGGAGCCAAGAGACCCAGTACTTC. This encodes CASSLASLQGSQETQYF.

This chain connects TRBV4-1 to TRBJ1-4; the D gene is possibly TRBD1 (6 bases). CDR3 size: 20 residues. Per germline, CDR1 MGHRA and CDR2 YSYEKL. V lost 11 bases to trimming and J lost 3 bases, with 34 bases between them. In DNA, the CDR3 is TGCGCCTTGCCAGCATTCTCAATTACAAGGACAGCCCACTCTAATGAAAAACTGTTTTTT. Translated, it gives CALPAFSITRTAHSNEKLFF.

V is TRBV19 and J is TRBJ1-6; D uncertain. Trimming cost V 1 base and J 13 bases, with 17 bases left between them. Germline CDR1 reads LNHDA; CDR2 reads SQIVND (reference sequence). CDR3 length: 15 amino acids. CDR3 in DNA: TGTGCCAGTAGTATAGCGTTTGGCGCCGTGGGGCCCCTCCACTTT. It yields the protein CASSIAFGAVGPLHF.

The chain joins TRBV6-6 to TRBJ1-1, with TRBD1 matching 7 bases. With V trimmed by 2 bases and J by 7 bases, 7 bases remained unmatched. In germline, CDR1 is MNHNY, CDR2 SVGAGI (reference sequence). The CDR3 runs 14 residues. Here the CDR3 DNA reads TGTGCCAGCAGTTACGGGGAGGGGGCAAGTGAAGCTTTCTTT. This codes for CASSYGEGASEAFF.